This entry lists 27 T cell receptor beta chains sequenced from one sample in a study of shared clonotypes between healthy human individuals. Only CD45RO-negative cells positively selected for CCR7 counted as naive CD8 cells, so terminally differentiated effector memory CD45RA+ cells were excluded. This table comes from immunoSEQ multiplex PCR, and its TCRdb copy is limited to in-frame clones, with some not included. The sample yields around 2.1 million clones, roughly 91% seen once. The sequenced material came from naive CD8+ T cells from PBMCs. The origin of the receptors is a man aged 18 to 35 in good health. Some clones in this sample may be carry-over from other donors' samples.

This chain's CDR3 is CSVLGQGPFKNIQYF. The CDR3 DNA reads TGCAGCGTTCTGGGACAGGGTCCCTTCAAAAACATTCAGTACTTC. The chain is built from TRBV29-1 and TRBJ2-4, with TRBD1 matching over 9 bases. Trimming cost V 5 bases and J 3 bases; bases outside gene matches: 8. Germline-derived CDR1 and CDR2 are SQVTM and ANQGSEA. The CDR3 is 15 amino acids.

The CDR3 loop is CASSLAGAGASTDTQYF. CDR3 sequence (DNA): TGTGCCAGCAGCTTAGCCGGAGCGGGGGCTAGCACAGATACGCAGTATTTT. The chain uses TRBV7-2 and TRBJ2-3, with 8 positions matching TRBD2. Trimming at V came to 0 bases and at J to 0 bases, leaving 5 bases not matched to a gene. The germline V gene has CDR1 SGHTA and CDR2 FQGNSA. This CDR3 has 17 amino acids.

J is TRBJ2-7 and V is TRBV4-2; D unresolved. CDR1 and CDR2 (germline): LGHNA, YNFKEQ. The V end was cut by 2 bases, the J end by 2 bases, with 16 bases between. The CDR3 runs 16 residues. CDR3 protein: CASSQPLGDATYEQYF. The CDR3 bases are TGTGCCAGCAGCCAACCCCTAGGAGATGCAACCTACGAGCAGTACTTC.

The chain is built from TRBV6-1 and TRBJ1-4, with D perhaps TRBD1 (5 bases). Germline V gene sequence: CDR1 MNHNS, CDR2 SASEGT. Between the trimmed V and J ends, which lost 3 bases and 4 bases, there was a span of 15 bases. This CDR3 is 16 amino acids long. The CDR3 spells CASSDLPRGYNEKLFF. CDR3 bases: TGTGCCAGCAGTGATCTCCCTCGGGGGTATAATGAAAAACTGTTTTTT.

For this clone: Distinct nucleotide sequences in the sample also encode this CDR3. The genes are TRBV5-1 and TRBJ2-7, with 7 bases that match TRBD1. The germline CDR1 and CDR2 sequences are SGHRS and YFSETQ. CDR3 size: 14 residues. The V gene end was trimmed by 0 bases and the J gene end by 4 bases; junction bases not matched to a gene: 4. CDR3 bases: TGCGCCAGCAGCTTGGTTGGGACAGCTTACGAGCAGTACTTC. Encoded protein: CASSLVGTAYEQYF. Full variable domain (remainder filled in from reference TRBV5-1 and TRBJ2-7): KAGVTQTPRYLIKTRGQQVTLSCSPISGHRSVSWYQQTPGQGLQFLFEYFSETQRNKGNFPGRFSGRQFSNSRSEMNVSTLELGDSALYLCASSLVGTAYEQYFGPGTRLTVT.

About this clone itself: This same CDR3 is encoded by further DNA sequences in the sample. This chain links TRBV7-9 with TRBJ1-1; D possibly corresponds to TRBD1 (5 bases). The V and J ends lost 5 bases and 4 bases respectively, with 8 bases between them. CDR1 SEHNR and CDR2 FQNEAQ come from the germline V gene (reference sequence). The CDR3 length is 12 residues. The chain's CDR3 is CASSPGGTEAFF. The CDR3 DNA sequence: TGTGCCAGCAGCCCGGGGGGCACTGAAGCTTTCTTT.

V is TRBV4-1 and J is TRBJ2-7; 12 nucleotides match TRBD2. The CDR3 covers 15 residues. Trimming at V came to 4 bases and at J to 7 bases, leaving 8 bases not matched to a gene. Germline-derived CDR1 and CDR2 are MGHRA and YSYEKL. The CDR3: CASSPRTSGVAEQYF. CDR3 nucleotides: TGCGCCAGCAGCCCAAGGACTAGCGGGGTAGCAGAGCAGTACTTC.

The chain combines TRBV28 with TRBJ1-6; D might be TRBD1 (5 bases). V was clipped by 4 bases and J by 6 bases, with 16 bases between them. The CDR3 consists of 16 residues. Germline CDR1 reads MDHEN; CDR2 reads SYDVKM. CDR3 DNA sequence: TGTGCCAGCAGTTCAAATACGGACACATTTAATTCACCCCTCCACTTT. It specifies CASSSNTDTFNSPLHF.

This chain uses TRBV7-6 with TRBJ2-3, with 11 bases matching TRBD2. The CDR3 sequence is 16 residues long. Trimming removed 5 bases from V and 4 bases from J; junction bases left unmatched: 8. The germline V gene has CDR1 SGHVS and CDR2 FNYEAQ. The CDR3 bases are TGTGCCAGCAGCCTAATAGCGGGAGGGCCCCCAGATACGCAGTATTTT. Protein sequence: CASSLIAGGPPDTQYF.

About this clone: Other DNA sequences of this sample code for an identical CDR3. The rearrangement links TRBV9 to TRBJ2-1; D is unclear. Per the germline V gene, CDR1 is SGDLS and CDR2 is YYNGEE. V was clipped by 1 base and J by 3 bases, with 5 bases between them. CDR3 length: 13 residues. The CDR3 spells CASSVTDYNEQFF. CDR3 sequence (DNA): TGTGCCAGCAGCGTAACAGACTACAATGAGCAGTTCTTC. The entire variable domain, with the rest obtained from reference TRBV9 and TRBJ2-1, is as follows: DSGVTQTPKHLITATGQRVTLRCSPRSGDLSVYWYQQSLDQGLQFLIQYYNGEERAKGNILERFSAQQFPDLHSELNLSSLELGDSALYFCASSVTDYNEQFFGPGTRLTVL.

As DNA, the CDR3 is TGTGCCAGCAGCGCCCGGAGGCTACCTAGCACAGATACGCAGTATTTT. This translates into CASSARRLPSTDTQYF. The gene calls are TRBV9 and TRBJ2-3; D may be TRBD2 (5 bases). The CDR3 extends over 16 amino acids. Looked up from germline, CDR1 is SGDLS and CDR2 is YYNGEE. With 3 bases removed from V and 0 bases from J, the gap between germline ends came to 14 bases.

The chain has TRBV2 and TRBJ1-1; D not certain. The ends were cut back, 3 bases at V and 0 bases at J, with 11 bases in the middle. Germline-derived CDR1 and CDR2 are SNHLY and FYNNEI. This CDR3 is 15 amino acids long. CDR3 bases: TGTGCCAGCAGTGATTGGGTGGCCATGAACACTGAAGCTTTCTTT. This translates into CASSDWVAMNTEAFF.

V and J are TRBV19 and TRBJ2-7; tentative D call: TRBD2 (6 bases). Deletions cut 6 bases from V and 0 bases from J, with 15 bases between. Germline V lookup: CDR1 LNHDA, CDR2 SQIVND (reference sequence). This CDR3 is 15 amino acids long. The CDR3, as DNA: TGTGCCAGTAGGCAGACCGGGACTTTCTCCTACGAGCAGTACTTC. Amino acid sequence: CASRQTGTFSYEQYF.

In its sample, this clone was seen once. The CDR3 coding sequence is TGTGCCACCAGCACGCGGGCTCTTGGATACGAGCAGTACTTC. It is translated as CATSTRALGYEQYF. J is TRBJ2-7 and V is TRBV15; D is perhaps TRBD2 (5 bases). Trimming removed 4 bases at V and 4 bases at J, with 14 bases between. The CDR3 sequence is 14 residues long. Germline assignment: CDR1 LNHNV and CDR2 YYDKDF (reference sequence).

This clone was detected only once. V usage is TRBV5-6 and J usage is TRBJ2-7; D may be TRBD1 (6 bases). V was cut by 2 bases and J by 2 bases, with 23 bases left in between. The CDR3 loop spans 18 amino acids. Germline V gene data show CDR1 as SGHDT and CDR2 as YYEEEE. CDR3 sequence (DNA): TGTGCCAGCAGCTTAGGGGGTTCTTACTTTAACGGCGCCTACGAGCAGTACTTC. It translates to CASSLGGSYFNGAYEQYF. The variable domain in full, completed from reference TRBV5-6 and TRBJ2-7, reads DAGVTQSPTHLIKTRGQQVTLRCSPKSGHDTVSWYQQALGQGPQFIFQYYEEEERQRGNFPDRFSGHQFPNYSSELNVNALLLGDSALYLCASSLGGSYFNGAYEQYFGPGTRLTVT.

The gene calls are TRBV19 and TRBJ1-4; D is uncertain. This CDR3 is 13 amino acids long. The V end lost 4 bases, the J end lost 8 bases, and 11 bases lay between the germline ends. The germline CDR1 and CDR2 sequences are LNHDA and SQIVND (reference sequence). The CDR3: CASSRDLREKLFF. CDR3 nucleotide sequence: TGTGCCAGTAGTAGAGACCTCCGAGAAAAACTGTTTTTT.

Regarding this clone: Within the sample, other DNA sequences also encode this same CDR3. The chain recombines TRBV5-6 with TRBJ2-7, with 7 bases matching TRBD1. The J segment lost 6 bases and the V segment lost 4 bases, leaving 4 bases of the junction unmatched. Germline V gives CDR1 SGHDT, CDR2 YYEEEE. This CDR3 has 12 amino acids. The CDR3, as DNA: TGTGCCAGCAGCCCAGGGACAGCCGAGCAGTACTTC. Protein product: CASSPGTAEQYF.

This chain links TRBV28 with TRBJ1-5; a weak D match, TRBD1 (5 bases). Germline V CDR1 and CDR2: MDHEN, SYDVKM. Deletions cut 3 bases from V and 4 bases from J, with 16 bases between. The CDR3 is 16 residues long. The CDR3 nucleotides are TGTGCCAGCAGTTTTCGTTGGCAGGGAAATAATCAGCCCCAGCATTTT. Its translation: CASSFRWQGNNQPQHF.

This clone was seen a handful of times. V and J are TRBV15 and TRBJ1-5; the match to TRBD1 covers 9 bases. Per the germline V gene, CDR1 is LNHNV and CDR2 is YYDKDF (reference sequence). After removal of 0 bases from V and 3 bases from J, the junction contained 3 bases not matched to a gene. This CDR3 region has 16 residues. The CDR3 nucleotides are TGTGCCACCAGCAGAGAACGGGACAGGGACAATCAGCCCCAGCATTTT. Protein: CATSRERDRDNQPQHF.

The chain has TRBV7-8 and TRBJ2-7, with 12 bases identical to TRBD2. CDR1 is SGHVS and CDR2 is FQNEAQ in the germline V gene. Trimming at V came to 5 bases and at J to 6 bases, leaving 5 bases not matched to a gene. The CDR3 has 14 amino acids. DNA of the CDR3: TGTGCCAGCAGCCAGCAGACTAGCGGGAGCGAGCAGTACTTC. Translating it yields CASSQQTSGSEQYF.

The rearrangement links TRBV30 to TRBJ2-5; 7 bases are shared with TRBD2. V shed 2 bases and J 1 base; nucleotides not matched to a gene: 10. CDR1 and CDR2 from the germline V gene are GTSNPN and SVGIG (reference sequence). This CDR3 contains 16 residues. CDR3 coding DNA: TGTGCCTGGAGTATCGGGCTAGCGGCATCCCAAGAGACCCAGTACTTC. Encoded protein: CAWSIGLAASQETQYF.

The chain has TRBV6-4 and TRBJ2-1; a possible D gene is TRBD2 (6 bases). The CDR3 has 14 residues. The V end lost 5 bases, the J end lost 6 bases, and 14 bases lay between the germline ends. Germline CDR1 reads MRHNA; CDR2 reads SNTAGT. This CDR3 is CASSPGDASNEQFF. The CDR3 DNA is TGTGCCAGCAGTCCGGGGGACGCATCCAATGAGCAGTTCTTC.

The chain carries TRBV5-1 and TRBJ2-7, with 10 bases fitting TRBD1. The CDR3 sequence is 15 residues long. Germline V CDR1 and CDR2: SGHRS, YFSETQ. The V and J ends lost 4 bases and 6 bases, in that order; junction bases with no gene match: 10. This CDR3 reads CASSPRQGAPIEQYF. Written as DNA, the CDR3 is TGCGCCAGCAGCCCACGACAGGGGGCGCCCATCGAGCAGTACTTC.

The chain links TRBV7-3 to TRBJ2-1; D unclear. The CDR3 is made up of 18 amino acids. The V gene lost 5 bases and the J gene lost 6 bases, with 26 bases spanning the gap. CDR1 is SGHTA and CDR2 is FQGTGA in the germline V gene. The CDR3 bases are TGTGCCAGCAGCACAAGTGGGGTCTTGGGAAAAACGGTCAATGAGCAGTTCTTC. Translating gives CASSTSGVLGKTVNEQFF. Looking up the rest from reference TRBV7-3 and TRBJ2-1 gives the full variable domain: GAGVSQTPSNKVTEKGKYVELRCDPISGHTALYWYRQSLGQGPEFLIYFQGTGAADDSGLPNDRFFAVRPEGSVSTLKIQRTERGDSAVYLCASSTSGVLGKTVNEQFFGPGTRLTVL.

J is TRBJ2-6 and V is TRBV19; D may be TRBD2 (6 bases). Deletions cut 3 bases from V and 0 bases from J, with 12 bases between. The germline V gene encodes CDR1 LNHDA and CDR2 SQIVND (reference sequence). The CDR3 is 17 amino acids. This chain's CDR3 is CASSIGLTPSGANVLTF. The CDR3 DNA is TGTGCCAGTAGTATTGGACTAACACCCTCTGGGGCCAACGTCCTGACTTTC. Combining the CDR3 with reference TRBV19 and TRBJ2-6 gives the whole variable domain DGGITQSPKYLFRKEGQNVTLSCEQNLNHDAMYWYRQDPGQGLRLIYYSQIVNDFQKGDIAEGYSVSREKKESFPLTVTSAQKNPTAFYLCASSIGLTPSGANVLTFGAGSRLTVL.

This chain uses TRBV7-9 with TRBJ1-1; 9 nucleotides match TRBD1. The CDR3 length is 18 residues. The germline V gene has CDR1 SEHNR and CDR2 FQNEAQ (reference sequence). With 3 bases clipped from V and 0 bases from J, the junction kept 11 bases outside the gene matches. The CDR3 loop is CASSFPPGQGLMNTEAFF. DNA of the CDR3: TGTGCCAGCAGCTTCCCCCCGGGACAGGGCCTTATGAACACTGAAGCTTTCTTT.

The chain is built from TRBV9 and TRBJ1-1; weak D call: TRBD1 (5 bases). Germline-derived CDR1 and CDR2 are SGDLS and YYNGEE. Trimming pared 3 bases from V and 2 bases from J, leaving 11 bases between. This CDR3 contains 14 residues. The DNA for the CDR3 is TGTGCCAGCAGCGGCAGGGCGGAAAACACTGAAGCTTTCTTT. Residues: CASSGRAENTEAFF.